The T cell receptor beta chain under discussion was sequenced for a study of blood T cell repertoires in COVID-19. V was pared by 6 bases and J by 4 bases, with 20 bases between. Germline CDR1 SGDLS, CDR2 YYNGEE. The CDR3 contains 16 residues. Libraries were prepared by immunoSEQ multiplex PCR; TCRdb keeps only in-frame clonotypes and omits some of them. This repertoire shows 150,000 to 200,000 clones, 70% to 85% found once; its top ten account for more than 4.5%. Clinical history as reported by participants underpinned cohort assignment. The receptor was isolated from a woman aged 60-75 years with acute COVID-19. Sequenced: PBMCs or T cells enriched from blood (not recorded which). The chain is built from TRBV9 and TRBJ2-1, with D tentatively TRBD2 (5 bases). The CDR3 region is CASTPSGGPGYNEQFF. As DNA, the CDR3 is TGTGCCAGCACCCCCAGCGGCGGGCCCGGTTACAATGAGCAGTTCTTC.